Detailed here is one T cell receptor (beta chain). Its antigen is as yet unknown. Treatment reported: 10-day PBMC culture with coronavirus spike peptide pools or control peptides (ViraFEST assay). Scientists ran DNA taken from cultured CD4+ T cells through the Oncomine TCR Beta short-read assay for sequencing. One entry per CDR3 protein results from TCRdb running MiXCR on the PCR reads. The sample lists about 26,000 distinct CDR3 sequences; over 60% were seen once. This sample stems from a study of vaccination and CD4 T cells after COVID-19. Study overall: Convalescent cases consisted of six males and four females, of whom two were Hispanic. Overlapping spike peptides from SARS-CoV-2, HCoV-NL63, HCoV-OC43 and HCoV-229E served to stimulate the cells. As a positive control, some control cultures were given a CEFX pool, while others were given an HIV-1 Nef pool or no peptide.

The CDR3 spans 16 residues. The germline gives CDR1 SGHVS, CDR2 FNYEAQ. V dropped 0 bases and J dropped 1 base, with 10 bases sitting between them. Material for sequencing was CD4+ T cells from blood, cultured in vitro. The V gene is TRBV7-6, the J gene TRBJ1-5; D is ambiguous. This clonotype was obtained from a human donor who had recovered from COVID-19. This CDR3 reads CASSLAGSSSNQPQHF. CDR3 sequence (DNA): TGTGCCAGCAGCTTAGCGGGGTCCTCAAGCAATCAGCCCCAGCATTTT.